This T cell receptor beta chain was profiled in a study of T-cell memory formation after mild COVID-19. Study results and caveats: While clones contracting from day 15 to 85 were balanced between CD4 and CD8, later expanders leaned CD4+.

The V gene's germline CDR1 is SGHTA and CDR2 FQGNSA. Between the trimmed V and J ends, which lost 5 bases and 1 base, there was a span of 10 bases. The CDR3 has 14 residues. TCRdb used MiXCR to reprocess the 5' RACE reads, holding one entry per CDR3 protein. The repertoire has hundreds of thousands of distinct CDR3 sequences, under 20% of them found once; the top ten carry 12%. This clonotype showed up just a few times. The antigen is not known. V usage is TRBV7-2 and J usage is TRBJ2-3, with TRBD2 as a possible D gene (6 bases). Input material: PBMCs or a T cell subset sorted from them (not recorded which). The TCR originated in an adult woman who had mild COVID-19 (a few samples of this study predate the infection). Cell type and time point are not known. CDR3 nucleotide sequence: TGTGCCAGCAGCCCAGTAGCGGGCACAGATACGCAGTATTTT. Amino acid sequence: CASSPVAGTDTQYF.